The sequence of this T cell receptor beta chain was determined in a study of glioma-infiltrating T cells. Whole-study findings and limits: CDR3 overlap between tissue and blood was very small. Tissue-blood divergence was below expectation in non-neoplastic patients, above in gliomas.

Worth noting for this clonotype: Its antigen is as yet unknown. This may stem from a read error, because a much larger clone lies one nucleotide away.

The iRepertoire nested amplicon-rescue multiplex PCR amplified TCR alpha and beta CDR3s from RNA. TCRdb re-analysed the multiplex PCR reads in MiXCR, keeping a single row per CDR3 protein. The data contain about 130,000 distinct CDR3 sequences, roughly 24% of them seen just once; the ten biggest clones take up approximately 14%. Sequencing was performed on glioma tissue, nonneoplastic brain tissue, or PBMCs (not recorded which). The source is a human donor with low-grade glioma or glioblastoma, undergoing nonglioma brain surgery, or in good health (not recorded which).

The CDR3 DNA reads as TGTGCCAGTGACACAGGGGGTAGGTCCTACAATGAGCAGTTCTTC. Protein: CASDTGGRSYNEQFF. V and J are TRBV19 and TRBJ2-1, with 8 bases aligning to TRBD1. Trimming at V came to 8 bases and at J to 1 base, leaving 7 bases not matched to a gene. This CDR3 contains 15 residues. Germline V gene sequence: CDR1 LNHDA, CDR2 SQIVND (reference sequence).